These 24 T cell receptor beta chains were sequenced from one sample in a study of cytomegalovirus exposure and HLA in healthy donors. 13 Jbeta primers and 60 Vbeta primers were used for the PCR. The protocol was immunoSEQ multiplex PCR, while the TCRdb copy is restricted to in-frame clones and leaves out a portion. This table has around 120,000 clones, 70% appearing once. What was sequenced was PBMCs. The receptors come from a man aged 40-50 years in good health and CMV-seropositive.

The chain is built from TRBV7-8 and TRBJ1-5, with 7 bases fitting TRBD1. The end of the DNA aligns better with TRBJ2-3, so the J call may be wrong. The CDR3 totals 14 residues. Germline CDR1 SGHVS, CDR2 FQNEAQ. CDR3 sequence (DNA): TGTGCCAGCAGCACACCAGGGGGTAATCAGCCCCAGTATTTT. Amino acids: CASSTPGGNQPQYF.

The rearrangement joins TRBV27 to TRBJ2-2; 7 bases fit TRBD1. The CDR3 has 14 amino acids. CDR1 and CDR2 (germline): MNHEY, SMNVEV (reference sequence). J lost 2 bases, V lost 6 bases, and 3 bases had no gene match. CDR3 DNA: TGTGCCAGCAGAAGGACAGGTAACACCGGGGAGCTGTTTTTT. It yields the protein CASRRTGNTGELFF.

V gene TRBV7-7 combines with J gene TRBJ2-5; 8 positions agree with TRBD2. CDR1 is SSHAT and CDR2 is FNYEAQ in the germline V gene (reference sequence). V gave up 4 bases and J gave up 4 bases; unmatched junction bases: 2. The CDR3 spans 13 residues. This CDR3 is CASSSGLAETQYF. The DNA of the CDR3 is TGTGCCAGCAGCTCCGGACTAGCAGAGACCCAGTACTTC.

This chain uses TRBV28 with TRBJ2-6; 7 bases agree with TRBD1. CDR1 MDHEN and CDR2 SYDVKM come from the germline V gene. J gave up 1 base and V 6 bases, and 0 bases lay outside the gene matches. The CDR3 length is 14 residues. CDR3 protein: CASRTGSGANVLTF. The CDR3 DNA follows: TGTGCCAGCAGGACAGGGTCTGGGGCCAACGTCCTGACTTTC.

The V call is TRBV19, the J call TRBJ1-2; tentatively, D is TRBD1 (6 bases). The germline gives CDR1 LNHDA, CDR2 SQIVND (reference sequence). Trimming stripped 5 bases from V and 6 bases from J, with 16 bases between. CDR3 size: 14 residues. This CDR3 is CASSPQTGIDGYTF. The CDR3 DNA sequence: TGTGCCAGTAGTCCTCAAACAGGGATAGATGGCTACACCTTC.

The chain employs TRBV10-3 and TRBJ2-3, with D tentatively TRBD2 (6 bases). This CDR3 spans 14 amino acids. The germline V gene encodes CDR1 ENHRY and CDR2 SYGVKD. V gave up 4 bases and J gave up 1 base, with 9 bases separating them. Here the CDR3 reads CAISGASGTDTQYF. As DNA, the CDR3 is TGTGCCATCAGTGGGGCTAGCGGCACAGATACGCAGTATTTT.

CDR3: CASSEESFGYEQYF. The CDR3, as DNA: TGCGCCAGCAGTGAGGAGTCCTTCGGGTACGAGCAGTACTTC. The rearrangement joins TRBV10-1 to TRBJ2-7, with D uncertain. V was shortened by 2 bases and J by 4 bases, with 12 bases between the two germline ends. This CDR3 region has 14 residues. Germline-derived CDR1 and CDR2 are WNHNN and SYGVQD (reference sequence).

V and J are TRBV6-6 and TRBJ2-7, with TRBD1 identical over 10 bases. CDR1 is MNHNY and CDR2 is SVGAGI in the germline V gene (reference sequence). Trimming cost V 6 bases and J 6 bases; bases outside gene matches: 5. The CDR3 is 13 amino acids. The CDR3 loop is CASSPGQGGEQYF. CDR3 DNA: TGTGCCAGCAGCCCCGGACAGGGGGGCGAGCAGTACTTC.

The CDR3 DNA reads TGTGCCAGCAGCCCATCATGGGGGTCGGGAGGGGTAATCTACGAGCAGTACTTC. Protein product: CASSPSWGSGGVIYEQYF. This chain links TRBV25-1 with TRBJ2-7; 8 nucleotides line up with TRBD2. The CDR3 has 18 amino acids. The germline V gene has CDR1 MGHDK and CDR2 SYGVNS. V trimming: 6 bases; J trimming: 3 bases; junction bases outside the gene matches: 19.

On this clone: Other DNA sequences in the same sample also yield this CDR3. This rearrangement joins TRBV5-1 to TRBJ1-6, with 9 bases aligning to TRBD1. CDR1 is SGHRS, CDR2 YFSETQ, per germline. The CDR3 is 15 residues long. Germline trimming cut 0 bases from V and 5 bases from J; bases unmatched to any gene: 0. The CDR3 bases are TGCGCCAGCAGCTTGGGGGACAGGGATAATTCACCCCTCCACTTT. As protein: CASSLGDRDNSPLHF.

The rearrangement uses TRBV27 and TRBJ1-1; weak D call: TRBD1 (5 bases). The CDR3 loop spans 13 amino acids. V lost 4 bases and J lost 4, with 10 bases in between. Germline-derived CDR1 and CDR2 are MNHEY and SMNVEV (reference sequence). CDR3 bases: TGTGCCAGCAGTTCTTGGGGGGTCACTGAAGCTTTCTTT. Its translation: CASSSWGVTEAFF.

The V gene is TRBV2, the J gene TRBJ2-1; weak D call: TRBD1 (6 bases). Germline CDR1 SNHLY, CDR2 FYNNEI. V was trimmed by 6 bases and J by 3 bases, leaving 12 bases between them. CDR3 length: 14 amino acids. CDR3 residues: CASRTQGGYNEQFF. CDR3 sequence (DNA): TGTGCCAGCAGAACACAGGGTGGCTACAATGAGCAGTTCTTC. The full variable domain, completed using reference TRBV2 and TRBJ2-1, is EPEVTQTPSHQVTQMGQEVILRCVPISNHLYFYWYRQILGQKVEFLVSFYNNEISEKSEIFDDQFSVERPDGSNFTLKIRSTKLEDSAMYFCASRTQGGYNEQFFGPGTRLTVL.

The rearrangement uses TRBV5-3 and TRBJ1-1; perhaps TRBD1 as D (6 bases). TRBV5-3 is filed as an ORF, its function uncertain. The V end lost 3 bases, the J end lost 4 bases, and 13 bases lay between the germline ends. This CDR3 is built from 14 residues. The CDR3 sequence: CARSSGTRSTEAFF. The CDR3 DNA is TGTGCCAGAAGCTCCGGGACACGGAGCACTGAAGCTTTCTTT.

In this sample, this clone turned up once. This chain links TRBV12-1 with TRBJ2-7; the tabulated D call, TRBD1, remains unverified against the DNA. TRBV12-1 is noted as a pseudogene. The CDR3 is made up of 15 amino acids. CDR3 bases: TGTGCCAGCAGACCCCCCGCAGGGGGGACCTACGAGCAGTACTTC. This translates into CASRPPAGGTYEQYF.

The genes are TRBV9 and TRBJ2-5; D is perhaps TRBD2 (6 bases). CDR1 and CDR2 from the germline V gene are SGDLS and YYNGEE. Trimming took off 3 bases at V and 5 bases at J, with 14 bases between the two ends. The CDR3 consists of 14 residues. For the CDR3, the DNA is TGTGCCAGCAGCGCGGGAGCCGGAGGGGAGACCCAGTACTTC. This gives the protein CASSAGAGGETQYF. The full variable domain, in which reference TRBV9 and TRBJ2-5 provide the parts outside the CDR3, is DSGVTQTPKHLITATGQRVTLRCSPRSGDLSVYWYQQSLDQGLQFLIQYYNGEERAKGNILERFSAQQFPDLHSELNLSSLELGDSALYFCASSAGAGGETQYFGPGTRLLVL.

In this sample, this clone turned up a few times. The gene calls are TRBV6-5 and TRBJ2-3, with D possibly matching TRBD2 (6 bases). Germline V gene sequence: CDR1 MNHEY, CDR2 SVGAGI. The CDR3 runs to 15 residues. Trimming stripped 7 bases from V and 6 bases from J, with 20 bases between. As DNA, the CDR3 is TGTGCCAGCACCCGGGACGGCGGGGTCCCGGATACGCAGTATTTT. Translating it yields CASTRDGGVPDTQYF.

The chain links TRBV2 to TRBJ2-7; D remains unclear. The CDR3 is 12 amino acids. V lost 5 bases and J lost 2, with 7 bases in between. Germline V gene lookup returns CDR1 SNHLY and CDR2 FYNNEI. CDR3: CASSQVTYEQYF. The CDR3 region has the DNA TGTGCCAGCAGTCAGGTTACCTACGAGCAGTACTTC.

The V gene is TRBV9, the J gene TRBJ2-1, with TRBD2 identical over 11 bases. Germline CDR1 and CDR2: SGDLS and YYNGEE. The V segment lost 0 bases and the J segment 9 bases; nucleotides outside the gene matches: 8. The CDR3 spans 16 residues. The CDR3 region is CASSVDGTSGSGEQFF. The CDR3 nucleotides read TGTGCCAGCAGCGTAGATGGGACTAGCGGATCGGGTGAGCAGTTCTTC. The entire variable domain, with the rest obtained from reference TRBV9 and TRBJ2-1, is as follows: DSGVTQTPKHLITATGQRVTLRCSPRSGDLSVYWYQQSLDQGLQFLIQYYNGEERAKGNILERFSAQQFPDLHSELNLSSLELGDSALYFCASSVDGTSGSGEQFFGPGTRLTVL.

The V call is TRBV4-3, the J call TRBJ2-1; TRBD2 agrees at 9 bases. This CDR3 has 17 amino acids. Looked up from germline, CDR1 is LGHNA and CDR2 is YSLEER. Trimming took 3 bases from V and 8 from J; bases not matched to a gene: 14. CDR3 protein: CASSHDAASGMIDEQFF. The CDR3 coding sequence is TGCGCCAGCAGCCATGATGCGGCTAGCGGGATGATTGATGAGCAGTTCTTC.

This clone was observed a single time. V is TRBV30 and J is TRBJ1-5, with 10 bases that match TRBD1. Germline CDR1 GTSNPN, CDR2 SVGIG (reference sequence). This CDR3 has 14 amino acids. J lost 8 bases, V lost 0 bases, and 4 bases had no gene match. The CDR3: CAWSVDRGQEPQHF. The CDR3 coding sequence is TGTGCCTGGAGTGTCGACAGGGGGCAGGAGCCCCAGCATTTT. Drawing the rest from reference TRBV30 and TRBJ1-5, the complete variable domain is SQTIHQWPATLVQPVGSPLSLECTVEGTSNPNLYWYRQAAGRGLQLLFYSVGIGQISSEVPQNLSASRPQDRQFILSSKKLLLSDSGFYLCAWSVDRGQEPQHFGDGTRLSIL.

The chain is built from TRBV7-6 and TRBJ2-1; 7 positions agree with TRBD1. Germline V gives CDR1 SGHVS, CDR2 FNYEAQ. J was trimmed by 4 bases and V by 0 bases; bases with no gene match: 9. The CDR3 spans 17 residues. The DNA for the CDR3 is TGTGCCAGCAGCTTAGCCGCGGACGGGACAGTTTACAATGAGCAGTTCTTC. This gives the protein CASSLAADGTVYNEQFF.

The rearrangement uses TRBV6-1 and TRBJ1-2; D unresolved. The CDR3 runs to 14 residues. From germline, CDR1 is MNHNS and CDR2 SASEGT. Between the trimmed V and J ends, which lost 5 bases and 4 bases, there was a span of 14 bases. The DNA for the CDR3 is TGTGCCAGCAGTCCTCGGGGTGATACCTATGGCTACACCTTC. Encoded protein: CASSPRGDTYGYTF.

This chain joins TRBV7-6 and TRBJ1-1; D not certain. The V gene's germline CDR1 is SGHVS and CDR2 FNYEAQ. The CDR3 has 15 residues. V dropped 5 bases and J dropped 7 bases, with 20 bases sitting between them. The CDR3 bases are TGTGCCAGCAGCCCTGGACGGACTATTGCTTTTGAAGCTTTCTTT. This translates into CASSPGRTIAFEAFF.

This rearrangement joins TRBV5-1 to TRBJ2-5; a weak D match, TRBD2 (5 bases). The CDR3 extends over 15 amino acids. CDR1 is SGHRS and CDR2 is YFSETQ in the germline V gene. Between the trimmed V and J ends, which lost 4 bases and 4 bases, there was a span of 17 bases. The CDR3 loop is CASSPSVGVGETQYF. In DNA, the CDR3 is TGCGCCAGCAGCCCCTCAGTCGGGGTAGGAGAGACCCAGTACTTC.